This T cell receptor (beta chain) was sequenced in a study of blood T cell repertoires in COVID-19. Turning to the study itself: COVID-19 samples from acute and convalescent phases originated in the United States, Italy and Spain. Sample material is recorded as cDNA or gDNA derived from T cells, B-cell-depleted T cells, or PBMCs.

In the authors' methods: Amplification of reference gene primers was used by the study to estimate nucleated cell counts. Produced via immunoSEQ multiplex PCR; TCRdb's table is partial and in-frame only. The V and J calls and clone size are taken from that table; D and trimming were inferred from the DNA. The sample has more than 75,000 clones, 84% seen once. The sequenced material came from peripheral blood. The clonotype comes from a man aged 55 to 70 with acute or convalescent COVID-19.

The CDR3 DNA is TGTGCCAGCAGCTACGGTGACAGTGGCAATCAGCCCCAGCATTTT. It is translated as CASSYGDSGNQPQHF. This chain uses TRBV7-2 with TRBJ1-5; tentatively, D is TRBD1 (5 bases). Deletions cut 4 bases from V and 2 bases from J, with 12 bases between. Per germline, CDR1 SGHTA and CDR2 FQGNSA. This CDR3 is 15 amino acids long. The whole variable domain, filled in from reference TRBV7-2 and TRBJ1-5, reads GAGVSQSPSNKVTEKGKDVELRCDPISGHTALYWYRQSLGQGLEFLIYFQGNSAPDKSGLPSDRFSAERTGGSVSTLTIQRTQQEDSAVYLCASSYGDSGNQPQHFGDGTRLSIL.